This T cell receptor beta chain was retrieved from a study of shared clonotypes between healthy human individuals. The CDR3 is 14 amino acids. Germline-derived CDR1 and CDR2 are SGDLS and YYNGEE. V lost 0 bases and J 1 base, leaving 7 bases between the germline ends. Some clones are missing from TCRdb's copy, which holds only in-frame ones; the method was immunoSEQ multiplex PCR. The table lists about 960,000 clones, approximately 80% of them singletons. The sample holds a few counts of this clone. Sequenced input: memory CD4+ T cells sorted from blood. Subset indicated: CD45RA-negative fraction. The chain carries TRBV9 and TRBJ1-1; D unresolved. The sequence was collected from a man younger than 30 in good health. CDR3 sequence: CASSVGITNTEAFF. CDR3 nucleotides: TGTGCCAGCAGCGTAGGCATCACGAACACTGAAGCTTTCTTT.